The source of this T cell receptor (beta chain) is a study of PD-L1 blockade in urothelial cancer. On the study more broadly: Bladder-origin urothelial cancer in males covered most of the roughly 29 patients.

Study results and caveats: Pretreatment blood TCR clonality under the median forecast improved survival. Those with durable benefit had larger increases in tumor-associated blood clones at 3 weeks.

Individual patients had between 1 and 8 samples, taken pretreatment and on-treatment. Clones were read by immunoSEQ multiplex PCR, and TCRdb kept only the in-frame ones, dropping some. The sample shows fewer than 130,000 clones, about 85% of them seen only once. Turning to this clone: Its antigen is undetermined.

The TCR was taken from a man aged 50-59 years with urothelial cancer. The specimen comprised PBMCs, sampled around atezolizumab (anti-PD-L1) treatment.

The CDR3 loop reads CASSFGNRANEQYF. Here the CDR3 DNA reads TGTGCCAGCAGTTTCGGGAACCGGGCCAACGAGCAGTACTTC. The rearrangement joins TRBV27 to TRBJ2-7; tentatively, D is TRBD2 (5 bases). Germline-derived CDR1 and CDR2 are MNHEY and SMNVEV (reference sequence). CDR3 length: 14 amino acids. V dropped 3 bases and J dropped 5 bases, with 14 bases sitting between them.